This T cell receptor (beta chain) was recorded in a study of T cell responses to AZD1222 COVID-19 vaccine. Study-level results: White British donors predominated, females outnumbered males, and clonal diversity was possibly underestimated. Distributed over spike, vaccine-associated CD4 TCRs predominated at 160-218 and 743-854. No day 14 peak samples; only post-peak repertoires were characterized.

The repertoire was sequenced with immunoSEQ multiplex PCR; TCRdb's copy has only in-frame clones and lacks some. The sample has tens of thousands of clones; 60% to 80% are singletons. Second doses at about 4 or about 12 weeks were pooled. Per the germline V gene, CDR1 is LGHNT and CDR2 is FRNRAP. This CDR3 comprises 15 residues. The ends lost 1 base at V and 6 bases at J; junction bases unmatched: 6. On this clone itself: The target antigen is unknown.

The sequences come from peripheral blood, collected 28 days after the second AZD1222 dose. The genes are TRBV12-5 and TRBJ2-1; 7 bases map to TRBD1. The clonotype comes from an adult who received the AZD1222 COVID-19 vaccine. The CDR3, as DNA: TGTGCTAGTGGTTTGGCCCCGACAGGGACCAATGAGCAGTTCTTC. Translating gives CASGLAPTGTNEQFF.